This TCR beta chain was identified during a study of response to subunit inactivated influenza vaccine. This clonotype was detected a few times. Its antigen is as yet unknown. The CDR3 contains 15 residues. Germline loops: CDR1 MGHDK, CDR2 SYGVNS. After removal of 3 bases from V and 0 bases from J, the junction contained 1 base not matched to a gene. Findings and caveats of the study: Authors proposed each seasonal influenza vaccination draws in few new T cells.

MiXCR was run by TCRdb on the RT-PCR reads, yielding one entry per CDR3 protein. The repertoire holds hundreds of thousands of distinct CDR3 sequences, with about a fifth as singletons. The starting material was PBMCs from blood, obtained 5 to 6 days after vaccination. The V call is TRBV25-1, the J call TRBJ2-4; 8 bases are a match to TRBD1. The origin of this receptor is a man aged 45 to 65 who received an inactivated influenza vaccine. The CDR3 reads CASSDTGGAKNIQYF. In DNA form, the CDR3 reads TGTGCCAGCAGTGATACAGGGGGAGCCAAAAACATTCAGTACTTC.